Described below is a single TCR beta chain sequence and its context. CDR1 is MDHEN, CDR2 SYDVKM, per germline. Trimming cost V 6 bases and J 4 bases, with 4 bases left between them. The CDR3 loop spans 12 amino acids. This sample is drawn from a study of blood T cell repertoires in COVID-19. About the study: Donors in the United States, Italy and Spain gave samples during acute or convalescent COVID-19. From T cells, B-cell-depleted T cells, or PBMCs came the material, which was cDNA or gDNA.

This table comes from immunoSEQ multiplex PCR, and its TCRdb copy is limited to in-frame clones, with some not included. The repertoire includes about 190,000 clones, roughly 80% of them detected once, and approximately 15% sits in the top ten. The TCR sequence derives from a man aged 25-45 years with active or convalescent COVID-19. The chain uses TRBV28 and TRBJ1-6, with D hard to call. The sample comprised peripheral blood. The DNA of the CDR3 is TGTGCCAGCAGCCCGTATAATTCACCCCTCCACTTT. Encoded protein: CASSPYNSPLHF.